A single T cell receptor beta chain is shown here with its context. Antigen unknown. The data were produced by immunoSEQ multiplex PCR, yet TCRdb's version contains in-frame clones alone and is incomplete. The table records hundreds of thousands of clones, approximately 86% of them present only once. These data come from a study of cytomegalovirus exposure and HLA in healthy donors. Across the study: The approximately 130 validation repertoires and the approximately 700 first-cohort repertoires shared a platform, a later analysis reported.

Study-level results: The study put about 180 TCR beta chains on its list as cytomegalovirus-associated. Through in vitro validation, a few CMV-associated chains were shown to be specific for CMV antigens.

V shed 6 bases and J 9 bases; nucleotides not matched to a gene: 13. Germline lookup yields CDR1 SNHLY and CDR2 FYNNEI. CDR3 length: 16 residues. This TCR derives from a woman younger than 45 in good health and CMV-seropositive. The rearrangement joins TRBV2 to TRBJ2-1; 11 nucleotides line up with TRBD2. The material sequenced was PBMCs. In DNA form, the CDR3 reads TGTGCCAGCAGGGCATTAGCGGGAGGGCGGTCGGGTGAGCAGTTCTTC. Its translation: CASRALAGGRSGEQFF.